Each of the 27 T cell receptor beta chains below was sequenced from the same sample in a study of blood T cell repertoires in COVID-19. Method: immunoSEQ multiplex PCR; TCRdb's copy keeps in-frame clones and lacks some. The repertoire holds about 150,000 clones, around 80% seen once, with about 5% in the top ten. Sequences were obtained from peripheral blood. The receptors were gathered from a woman aged 50 to 60 with acute or convalescent COVID-19.

The chain uses TRBV5-1 and TRBJ2-1, with TRBD1 matching over 8 bases. The CDR3 contains 15 residues. Germline lookup yields CDR1 SGHRS and CDR2 YFSETQ. With 4 bases clipped from V and 5 bases from J, the junction kept 8 bases outside the gene matches. CDR3 sequence: CASSVGQGVNNEQFF. CDR3 DNA sequence: TGCGCCAGCAGCGTCGGACAGGGTGTTAACAATGAGCAGTTCTTC. Full variable domain (missing parts from reference TRBV5-1 and TRBJ2-1): KAGVTQTPRYLIKTRGQQVTLSCSPISGHRSVSWYQQTPGQGLQFLFEYFSETQRNKGNFPGRFSGRQFSNSRSEMNVSTLELGDSALYLCASSVGQGVNNEQFFGPGTRLTVL.

CDR3 nucleotide sequence: TGTGCCTGGAGTATTGACAGGGGACTTCGAGGCTACACCTTC. Protein sequence: CAWSIDRGLRGYTF. This chain links TRBV30 with TRBJ1-2, with 8 bases fitting TRBD1. Germline-derived CDR1 and CDR2 are GTSNPN and SVGIG (reference sequence). The V segment lost 2 bases and the J segment 8 bases; nucleotides outside the gene matches: 10. The CDR3 contains 14 residues.

The rearrangement joins TRBV18 to TRBJ1-2; the D gene is possibly TRBD1 (6 bases). The CDR3 length is 15 residues. CDR1 and CDR2 (germline): KGHSH, LQKENI. V gave up 0 bases and J gave up 8 bases, with 16 bases separating them. The CDR3 sequence is CASSPPILQGAGYTF. The DNA of the CDR3 is TGTGCCAGCTCACCACCAATCCTACAGGGAGCCGGCTACACCTTC. Looking up the rest from reference TRBV18 and TRBJ1-2 gives the full variable domain: NAGVMQNPRHLVRRRGQEARLRCSPMKGHSHVYWYRQLPEEGLKFMVYLQKENIIDESGMPKERFSAEFPKEGPSILRIQQVVRGDSAAYFCASSPPILQGAGYTFGSGTRLTVV.

This clone has only one observation. V is TRBV10-3 and J is TRBJ2-1, with 10 positions matching TRBD2. The CDR3 length is 15 residues. The J segment lost 8 bases and the V segment lost 6 bases, leaving 10 bases of the junction unmatched. Germline values: CDR1 ENHRY, CDR2 SYGVKD. Here the CDR3 DNA reads TGTGCCATCAGGAGCGGGGGGGCCTTGATCGATGAGCAGTTCTTC. Its protein is CAIRSGGALIDEQFF.

V usage is TRBV19 and J usage is TRBJ2-1, with 7 positions matching TRBD2. V dropped 7 bases and J dropped 0; count of bases not matched to a gene: 9. CDR1 and CDR2 from the germline V gene are LNHDA and SQIVND (reference sequence). CDR3 length: 16 amino acids. The CDR3 loop is CASTAQAGSSYNEQFF. As DNA, the CDR3 is TGTGCCAGTACCGCCCAAGCGGGGAGCTCCTACAATGAGCAGTTCTTC.

The gene calls are TRBV18 and TRBJ1-1, with 7 nucleotides matching TRBD1. Germline V lookup: CDR1 KGHSH, CDR2 LQKENI. V was pared by 3 bases and J by 3 bases, with 7 bases of the junction left unmatched. The CDR3 is made up of 15 amino acids. CDR3 in amino acids: CASSPTGYRDTEAFF. CDR3 in DNA: TGTGCCAGCTCACCGACAGGGTATAGGGACACTGAAGCTTTCTTT. The complete variable domain, with remaining parts taken from reference TRBV18 and TRBJ1-1, reads NAGVMQNPRHLVRRRGQEARLRCSPMKGHSHVYWYRQLPEEGLKFMVYLQKENIIDESGMPKERFSAEFPKEGPSILRIQQVVRGDSAAYFCASSPTGYRDTEAFFGQGTRLTVV.

The rearrangement uses TRBV5-1 and TRBJ2-7; D perhaps matches TRBD2 (6 bases). CDR1 SGHRS and CDR2 YFSETQ come from the germline V gene. V lost 4 bases and J lost 3, with 17 bases in between. This CDR3 is 15 amino acids long. The CDR3 DNA sequence: TGCGCCAGCAGCCCCAACCGCGGGGAAAGCTACGAGCAGTACTTC. Encoded protein: CASSPNRGESYEQYF.

The rearrangement uses TRBV3-1 (or the pseudogene TRBV3-2) and TRBJ2-5, with D perhaps TRBD1 (5 bases). The CDR3 is 11 amino acids. Trimming shortened V by 6 bases and J by 5 bases, and 7 bases separated the two germline ends. Per the germline V gene, CDR1 is LGHDT and CDR2 is YNNKEL (reference sequence). The DNA for the CDR3 is TGTGCCAGCAGGAAGGGGGAGACCCAGTACTTC. Its translation is CASRKGETQYF.

The chain links TRBV6-5 to TRBJ1-4; D not resolved. Germline V CDR1 and CDR2: MNHEY, SVGAGI. The CDR3 extends over 15 amino acids. The V gene lost 7 bases and the J gene lost 7 bases, with 19 bases spanning the gap. The CDR3 DNA follows: TGTGCCAGCACTGGAACCCTATCGACAAGTGAAAAACTGTTTTTT. The encoded protein is CASTGTLSTSEKLFF.

The V gene is TRBV2, the J gene TRBJ2-1, with D possibly matching TRBD1 (5 bases). Trimming cost V 10 bases and J 5 bases, with 21 bases left between them. Germline assignment: CDR1 SNHLY and CDR2 FYNNEI. The CDR3 totals 15 residues. The CDR3 DNA sequence: TGTGCCATTGGAAGAATGGGGCCTTTAGACAATGAGCAGTTCTTC. This translates into CAIGRMGPLDNEQFF.

The CDR3 DNA reads as TGTGCCAGCAGCCAATCAGAGGTTATGCAGACCCAGTACTTC. Translated, it gives CASSQSEVMQTQYF. The chain couples TRBV7-8 to TRBJ2-5; D unclear. The CDR3 is made up of 14 amino acids. V was clipped by 5 bases and J by 6 bases, with 16 bases between them. Per germline, CDR1 SGHVS and CDR2 FQNEAQ.

The genes are TRBV30 and TRBJ1-6, with TRBD1 matching over 7 bases. The ends lost 1 base at V and 6 bases at J; junction bases unmatched: 3. The length of the CDR3 is 14 residues. Germline assignment: CDR1 GTSNPN and CDR2 SVGIG (reference sequence). The CDR3 here is CAWSGGQTNSPLHF. The DNA of the CDR3 is TGTGCCTGGAGTGGGGGACAGACTAATTCACCCCTCCACTTT.

The gene calls are TRBV19 and TRBJ1-1; D not resolved. With 7 bases removed from V and 5 bases from J, the gap between germline ends came to 20 bases. Germline V gene lookup returns CDR1 LNHDA and CDR2 SQIVND (reference sequence). CDR3 size: 15 residues. CDR3 residues: CASIKRNTGWTEAFF. For the CDR3, the DNA is TGTGCCAGTATAAAGCGGAACACTGGGTGGACTGAAGCTTTCTTT. Using reference TRBV19 and TRBJ1-1 for the parts outside the CDR3, the full variable domain is DGGITQSPKYLFRKEGQNVTLSCEQNLNHDAMYWYRQDPGQGLRLIYYSQIVNDFQKGDIAEGYSVSREKKESFPLTVTSAQKNPTAFYLCASIKRNTGWTEAFFGQGTRLTVV.

The rearrangement links TRBV27 to TRBJ1-5; D remains ambiguous. Germline lookup yields CDR1 MNHEY and CDR2 SMNVEV (reference sequence). Trimming pared 2 bases from V and 7 bases from J, leaving 12 bases between. This CDR3 has 14 residues. CDR3 bases: TGTGCCAGCAGTTTAACTCCGGTCGGGCAGCCCCAGCATTTT. This encodes CASSLTPVGQPQHF.

This clone was seen more than once but under ten times. The genes are TRBV7-8 and TRBJ1-5, with 9 bases fitting TRBD1. CDR3 length: 16 amino acids. CDR1 is SGHVS and CDR2 is FQNEAQ in the germline V gene. The V gene end was trimmed by 5 bases and the J gene end by 2 bases; junction bases not matched to a gene: 7. The CDR3 reads CASSQRTGVGNQPQHF. The CDR3 DNA sequence: TGTGCCAGCAGCCAAAGGACAGGGGTTGGCAATCAGCCCCAGCATTTT.

The J gene is TRBJ1-1, the V gene TRBV23-1, with TRBD1 identical over 8 bases. TRBV23-1 carries the ORF label, with uncertain function. The trim removed 7 bases at V and 0 bases at J, leaving 7 bases unmatched. CDR3 length: 15 residues. CDR3 residues: CASTPPGQVNTEAFF. CDR3 DNA: TGCGCCAGCACTCCCCCGGGACAGGTGAACACTGAAGCTTTCTTT.

The rearrangement links TRBV19 to TRBJ2-2, with D possibly being TRBD2 (6 bases). V shed 8 bases and J shed 2 bases, with 15 bases lying between them. CDR3 length: 15 amino acids. CDR1 and CDR2 from the germline V gene are LNHDA and SQIVND (reference sequence). The CDR3 sequence: CASGGPTENTGELFF. DNA for the CDR3: TGTGCCAGTGGAGGGCCGACAGAAAACACCGGGGAGCTGTTTTTT.

The rearrangement uses TRBV6-2 or TRBV6-3 and TRBJ2-5, with 7 bases lining up with TRBD1. Trimming at V came to 1 base and at J to 5 bases, leaving 4 bases not matched to a gene. There are 14 residues in the CDR3. Germline values: CDR1 MNHEY, CDR2 SVGEGT. CDR3 in amino acids: CASSYWAGGETQYF. The CDR3 DNA is TGTGCCAGCAGTTACTGGGCAGGGGGTGAGACCCAGTACTTC.

The J gene is TRBJ2-1, the V gene TRBV29-1; 10 bases align to TRBD2. In germline, CDR1 is SQVTM, CDR2 ANQGSEA. The CDR3 extends over 15 amino acids. V was pared by 3 bases and J by 3 bases, with 5 bases of the junction left unmatched. This chain's CDR3 is CSVEPSGGRYNEQFF. The CDR3 DNA follows: TGCAGCGTTGAGCCTAGCGGGGGACGCTACAATGAGCAGTTCTTC.

With respect to this clone: The sample contains more than one DNA sequence encoding this CDR3. The chain has TRBV6-5 and TRBJ2-7; tentatively, D is TRBD2 (5 bases). This CDR3 contains 15 residues. V gave up 0 bases and J gave up 0 bases, with 9 bases separating them. Germline V gene data show CDR1 as MNHEY and CDR2 as SVGAGI. The CDR3 sequence: CASSYSLDSSYEQYF. Written as DNA, the CDR3 is TGTGCCAGCAGTTACTCGTTGGACTCCTCCTACGAGCAGTACTTC.

Here the CDR3 DNA reads TGTGCCAGCAGCTTTCTCGGACAGGGCTCTTCTGAAAAACTGTTTTTT. Its protein product is CASSFLGQGSSEKLFF. This chain joins TRBV7-8 and TRBJ1-4; 8 nucleotides line up with TRBD1. Trimming removed 3 bases from V and 7 bases from J; junction bases left unmatched: 10. There are 16 residues in the CDR3. Germline lookup yields CDR1 SGHVS and CDR2 FQNEAQ. Variable domain in full (rest from reference TRBV7-8 and TRBJ1-4): GAGVSQSPRYKVAKRGQDVALRCDPISGHVSLFWYQQALGQGPEFLTYFQNEAQLDKSGLPSDRFFAERPEGSVSTLKIQRTQQEDSAVYLCASSFLGQGSSEKLFFGSGTQLSVL.

V gene TRBV4-1 combines with J gene TRBJ1-1; tentative D call: TRBD1 (6 bases). Germline V gene data show CDR1 as MGHRA and CDR2 as YSYEKL. The CDR3 totals 15 residues. Trimming stripped 3 bases from V and 0 bases from J, with 11 bases between. CDR3 sequence reads: CASSHEGGVNTEAFF. As DNA, the CDR3 is TGCGCCAGCAGCCATGAGGGGGGGGTGAACACTGAAGCTTTCTTT.

CDR3 sequence reads: CASSQMQGMNTEAFF. The CDR3 DNA is TGCGCCAGCAGCCAGATGCAGGGCATGAACACTGAAGCTTTCTTT. The chain carries TRBV5-1 and TRBJ1-1; D may be TRBD1 (5 bases). V shed 4 bases and J shed 0 bases, with 13 bases lying between them. Germline V lookup: CDR1 SGHRS, CDR2 YFSETQ. CDR3 size: 15 residues.

The V call is TRBV5-1, the J call TRBJ1-1; the D gene is possibly TRBD1 (5 bases). V shed 3 bases and J shed 0 bases, with 15 bases lying between them. The germline V gene encodes CDR1 SGHRS and CDR2 YFSETQ. The length of the CDR3 is 16 residues. Written as DNA, the CDR3 is TGCGCCAGCAGCTCCCTGGGGGGGAGTCTGAACACTGAAGCTTTCTTT. Its protein is CASSSLGGSLNTEAFF.

The chain recombines TRBV5-4 with TRBJ2-1; no firm D call. CDR1 and CDR2 from the germline V gene are SGHNT and YYREEE (reference sequence). V shed 4 bases and J shed 10 bases, with 12 bases lying between them. There are 12 residues in the CDR3. The CDR3 protein is CASSPNSVEQFF. In DNA form, the CDR3 reads TGTGCCAGCAGCCCCAATTCGGTGGAGCAGTTCTTC.

The chain links TRBV19 to TRBJ2-5, with D possibly matching TRBD2 (5 bases). The germline V and J ends were trimmed by 4 bases and 5 bases, with 20 bases remaining between them. Germline V gene data show CDR1 as LNHDA and CDR2 as SQIVND (reference sequence). The CDR3 extends over 16 amino acids. DNA of the CDR3: TGTGCCAGTAGTAGCCTGGCAGGTTTTTCGGGGGAGACCCAGTACTTC. It yields the protein CASSSLAGFSGETQYF.

The chain recombines TRBV7-2 with TRBJ2-7, with a weak D call TRBD1 (5 bases). CDR3 length equals 14 residues. CDR1 is SGHTA, CDR2 FQGNSA, per germline. V was clipped by 3 bases and J by 1 base, with 10 bases between them. The CDR3 sequence is CASSFGRQSYEQYF. The DNA of the CDR3 is TGTGCCAGCAGCTTTGGTAGACAGTCCTACGAGCAGTACTTC.